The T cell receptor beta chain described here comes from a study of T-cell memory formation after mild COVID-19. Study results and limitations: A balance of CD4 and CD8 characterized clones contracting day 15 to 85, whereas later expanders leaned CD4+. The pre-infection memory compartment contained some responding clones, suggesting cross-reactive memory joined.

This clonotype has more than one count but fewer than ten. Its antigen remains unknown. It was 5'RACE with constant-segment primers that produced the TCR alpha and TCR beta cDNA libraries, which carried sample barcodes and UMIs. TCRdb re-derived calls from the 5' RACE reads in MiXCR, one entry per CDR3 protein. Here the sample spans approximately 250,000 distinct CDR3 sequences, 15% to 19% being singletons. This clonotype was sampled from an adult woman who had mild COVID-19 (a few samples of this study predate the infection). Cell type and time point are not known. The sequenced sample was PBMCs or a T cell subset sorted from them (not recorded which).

The chain's CDR3 is CASKTTGEGKNIQYF. CDR3 coding DNA: TGTGCCAGCAAAACGACAGGGGAGGGCAAAAACATTCAGTACTTC. The chain uses TRBV6-6 and TRBJ2-4, with D possibly being TRBD1 (8 bases). V dropped 7 bases and J dropped 3 bases, with 16 bases sitting between them. Per the germline V gene, CDR1 is MNHNY and CDR2 is SVGAGI (reference sequence). This CDR3 spans 15 amino acids.